The source of this T cell receptor (beta chain) is a study of blood T cell repertoires in COVID-19 (dated by TCRdb to 2018 to 2020). In terms of the full investigation: Collaborator samples came from the United States, Italy and Spain and covered acute and convalescent phases of COVID-19. The prospective study material was composed of cDNA or gDNA derived from T cells, B-cell-depleted T cells, or PBMCs. Deeply sampled blood TCRbeta repertoires from subjects exposed to, actively infected with, or recovered from COVID-19 were included in the dataset. The repertoires were released in a freely available public database intended as a resource for research on the immune response to SARS-CoV-2. The samples were drawn from the first 160 participants of the ongoing ImmuneRACE study and from about 1,200 subjects provided by 6 global collaborators. Nearly every sample came with metadata listing a de-identified subject ID, COVID-19 status, age in years and sex. Where HLA class I and class II types were available, the types were taken from metadata supplied by the sample provider, not from assay-based typing.

One collaborating source in Seattle enrolled patients while the patients were actively infected and followed the patients over time throughout the course of disease. Collaborating institutions collected whole blood in K2EDTA tubes following their own protocols. For TCRbeta analysis, collaborator samples were shipped as frozen whole blood, as isolated PBMCs, or as DNA extracted from either sample type. The immunoSEQ Assay, a bias-controlled multiplex PCR, was used to amplify TCRbeta CDR3 regions from genomic DNA. The original pipeline was this. Within the assay, amplification of reference gene primers was used to estimate how many nucleated cells each sample contained. To quantify the absolute abundance of each unique TCRbeta CDR3 rearrangement, sequence reads were collapsed and filtered. For each sample, productive Simpson clonality was calculated as the square root of Simpson's diversity index across productive rearrangements. Sourced from immuneACCESS, this table was stored by TCRdb with only in-frame sequences that have V and J called. A share of the clones is absent; for the studies checked, an unresolved V gene accounts for under half, and the remainder has no known explanation. D and trimming were read from the DNA, whereas the V and J calls and clone size are those reported in that table. This sample holds approximately 190,000 clones; roughly 82% were observed only once. Together, the top ten hold around 8% of the sample.

Study-wide conclusions, independent of this receptor: The quantity of clinical and demographic metadata differed by source and by participant and was supplied without curation.

Remarks on this clone: No cognate antigen has been identified for it. Per-base quality was not reported, and no clone a single base away is much larger than it.

V ends up 5 bases short and J 6 bases short, with an unmatched junction base count of 11. Spanning cysteine to phenylalanine, the CDR3 consists of 15 amino acids. CDR3 DNA is the only sequence kept; it has 45 bases, read in frame from the first base. From the germline V gene (reference sequence), CDR1 is LNHDA and CDR2 is SQIVND. This receptor was obtained from a woman aged 55-70 years with COVID-19, enrolled during active disease. The sequence links TRBV19 to TRBJ2-7, with 9 central nucleotides matching TRBD1. The sample was peripheral blood. CDR3 loop: CASSGLRTGVGEQYF. The DNA sequence follows: TGTGCCAGTAGTGGTCTAAGGACAGGGGTCGGCGAGCAGTACTTC.